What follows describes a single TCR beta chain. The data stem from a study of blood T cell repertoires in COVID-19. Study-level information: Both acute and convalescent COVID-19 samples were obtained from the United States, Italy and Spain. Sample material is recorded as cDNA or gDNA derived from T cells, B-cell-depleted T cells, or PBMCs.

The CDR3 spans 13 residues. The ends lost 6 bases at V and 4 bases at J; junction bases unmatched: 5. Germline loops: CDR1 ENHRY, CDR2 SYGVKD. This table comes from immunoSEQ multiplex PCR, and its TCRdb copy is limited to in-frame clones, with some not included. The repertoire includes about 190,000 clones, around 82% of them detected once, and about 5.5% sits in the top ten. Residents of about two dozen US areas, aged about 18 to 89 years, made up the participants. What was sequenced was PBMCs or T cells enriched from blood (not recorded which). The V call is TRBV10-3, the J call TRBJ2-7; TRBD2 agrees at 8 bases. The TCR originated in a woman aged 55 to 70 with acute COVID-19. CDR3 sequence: CAIREREKYEQYF. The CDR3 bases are TGTGCCATCAGGGAGCGGGAGAAATACGAGCAGTACTTC.